Given below is one T cell receptor (beta chain) in context. Its antigen is not known. This entry is derived from a study of post-analysis software for immune sequencing data. Whole-study context: Disease courses included relapsing-remitting, secondary progressive and progressive-relapsing multiple sclerosis.

Study observations and caveats: There were roughly 5 TRBV segments more frequent in patients than controls, and TRBV5-6, TRBV5-1 and TRBV20-1 were among them. Batch-matched samples strongly co-clustered by F measure. Controls' normalized Chao1 diversity significantly exceeded that of multiple sclerosis patients.

The authors incorporated unique molecular identifiers into the TCR beta cDNA libraries. Between about 0.85 and 11 million T cells gave rise to some 520,000 cDNA molecules. Using its own MiXCR run on the PCR reads, TCRdb lists one record per CDR3 protein. The sample has about 500,000 distinct CDR3 sequences, around 40% seen once. V was trimmed by 3 bases and J by 2 bases, leaving 11 bases between them. The germline gives CDR1 MDHEN, CDR2 SYDVKM. This CDR3 is 14 amino acids long. V gene TRBV28 combines with J gene TRBJ2-7; unclear D gene. The specimen sequenced was blood. The source of this sequence is a girl aged 5-17 years with multiple sclerosis. CDR3 protein: CASSFHSETYEQYF. The CDR3 DNA is TGTGCCAGCAGTTTTCACAGCGAAACCTACGAGCAGTACTTC.